These T cell receptor beta chains were read from a single sample in a study of T cells in Graves' hyperthyroidism and ophthalmopathy. TCRdb re-called the multiplex PCR reads with MiXCR, one entry per CDR3 protein. The profile shows more than 250,000 distinct CDR3 sequences, roughly 15% of them singletons. The sample was blood. These receptors all stem from a woman between 50 and 59 years old with Graves' hyperthyroidism that later progressed to Graves' ophthalmopathy. The CDR3 runs from the conserved cysteine through the conserved F or W. D genes are given only for firm matches. The listing skips clone size in some rows; elsewhere it reads once, few, many or a size class.

cdr3_nt cdr3_aa j_call clone_size d_call v_call
TGTGCCAGCAGCGTAAGGGGTCTTGGGCAGCCCCAGCATTTT CASSVRGLGQPQHF TRBJ1-5 many . TRBV3-1
TGCGCCAGCAGAGACCGGGACAGGGGGCTATATGAGCAGTTCTTC CASRDRDRGLYEQFF TRBJ2-1 . TRBD1 TRBV5-1
TGCGCCAGCAGCGGTTCTAGCGGGATGAACACCGGGGAGCTGTTTTTT CASSGSSGMNTGELFF TRBJ2-2 many TRBD2 TRBV5-1
TGTGCCAGCAGCGCACGACTGATGCAAGAGACCCAGTACTTC CASSARLMQETQYF TRBJ2-5 . . TRBV28
TGTGCCAGCAGAAATCCAGGGGCTAGCACAGATACGCAGTATTTT CASRNPGASTDTQYF TRBJ2-3 many . TRBV27
TGCGCCAGCAGCCAAGTTGCCCCGAACACTGAAGCTTTCTTT CASSQVAPNTEAFF TRBJ1-1 many . TRBV4-1
TGTGCCAGCAGCACCACAAGCCCCTACGAGCAGTACTTC CASSTTSPYEQYF TRBJ2-7 many . TRBV27
TGCGCCAGCAGCTTCAGGGGTGCGGGTGAAAAACTGTTTTTT CASSFRGAGEKLFF TRBJ1-4 few . TRBV5-1
TGTGCCAGCACGAGACCGAAGGGAGCGGGACGTCTTAATGAAAAACTGTTTTTT CASTRPKGAGRLNEKLFF TRBJ1-4 many . TRBV6-1
TGCGCCAGCAGTGACGACAGGGGGGTCGGCTACACCTTC CASSDDRGVGYTF TRBJ1-2 many TRBD1 TRBV10-1
TGTGCCACCCGCGACTTAGACTTAGCGGACCCCTCCTACGAGCAGTACTTC CATRDLDLADPSYEQYF TRBJ2-7 many . TRBV6-2/TRBV6-3
TGTGCCAGCAGTTTACTAGTCTTCACCTCGACCAATGAGCAGTTCTTC CASSLLVFTSTNEQFF TRBJ2-1 many . TRBV27
TGCGCCAGCAGCCCGGGCGTCGGGCAGACAGATACGCAGTATTTT CASSPGVGQTDTQYF TRBJ2-3 many . TRBV5-1
TGTGCCACCCTTTCGGGCCTCAATGAGCAGTTCTTC CATLSGLNEQFF TRBJ2-1 many . TRBV13
TGTGCCAGCAGCCAAAAGGGTATACCTGAAGCTTTCTTT CASSQKGIPEAFF TRBJ1-1 many . TRBV5-6
TGTGCCAGCAGACACAGGGAAAGTCTCAATCAGCCCCAGCATTTT CASRHRESLNQPQHF TRBJ1-5 . . TRBV28
TGTGCCAGCTCACTCACAGGGGGCGCTAATGGCTACACCTTC CASSLTGGANGYTF TRBJ1-2 . TRBD1 TRBV18
TGCAGTGCTAGGGTGGGAGGCCTTTATAATTCACCCCTCCACTTT CSARVGGLYNSPLHF TRBJ1-6 . . TRBV20-1
TGTGCCAGCAGCTTATCCCTTGAAGCTTTCTTT CASSLSLEAFF TRBJ1-1 few . TRBV7-9
TGTGCCAGCAGTTACAGTGGGACAAGCCTCCTCTACGAGCAGTACTTC CASSYSGTSLLYEQYF TRBJ2-7 . . TRBV6-2/TRBV6-3
TGTGCCAGCAGTTTCGGGGGGCTAGGCTACACCTTC CASSFGGLGYTF TRBJ1-2 many . TRBV28
TGTGCCAGCCCTCCCGCAGGGGCGAACACTGAAGCTTTCTTT CASPPAGANTEAFF TRBJ1-1 many . TRBV28
TGTGCCAGCTCACAGAGCTCTGGGGCCAACGTCCTGACTTTC CASSQSSGANVLTF TRBJ2-6 many . TRBV18
TGTGCCAGCAGTTCACCTCAGGGCGGGGTGACTGAAGCTTTCTTT CASSSPQGGVTEAFF TRBJ1-1 . . TRBV27
TGTGCCAGCAGCCGTCTGACAGGCCCGGGGTACGAGCAGTACTTC CASSRLTGPGYEQYF TRBJ2-7 many . TRBV7-9
TGTGCCATCACTGCAGGGACTGGCGAGCAGTACTTC CAITAGTGEQYF TRBJ2-7 many . TRBV10-3
TGTGCCAGCAGCACCCGGGTCCTATCGCTTGGGGACTACGAGCAGTACTTC CASSTRVLSLGDYEQYF TRBJ2-7 many . TRBV11-2
TGTGCCAGCAGCTCGGGACTAGCCAAAAACATTCAGTACTTC CASSSGLAKNIQYF TRBJ2-4 many . TRBV7-8
TGCGCCAGCAGCGCCAGTCCGTCCCTCTATGAAGCTTTCTTT CASSASPSLYEAFF TRBJ1-1 many . TRBV4-1
TGCAGTGCGGAACTAGCGTCCAATCAAGAGACCCAGTACTTC CSAELASNQETQYF TRBJ2-5 . TRBD2 TRBV20-1
TGTGCCAGCAGCACCCCCGGGACAGCAAGCTCCTACGAGCAGTACTTC CASSTPGTASSYEQYF TRBJ2-7 . TRBD1 TRBV7-6
TGTGCTAGTGCCCCCAGTGGGACAGGGGGCGAGCAGTACTTC CASAPSGTGGEQYF TRBJ2-7 many TRBD1 TRBV12-5
TGCAGTGCTGGCCAAGGGACAGCGAATCAGCCCCAGCATTTT CSAGQGTANQPQHF TRBJ1-5 . TRBD1 TRBV20-1
TGTGCCAGCAGTCCTTTTGGCCCCGGGGAGCTGTTTTTT CASSPFGPGELFF TRBJ2-2 many . TRBV27
TGTGCCAGCAGTCCGCCGGGTTGGGGCAGCACTGAAGCTTTCTTT CASSPPGWGSTEAFF TRBJ1-1 many . TRBV12-3/TRBV12-4
TGTGCCAGCAGCGAGACTAGCGGGTTACTCTCCTACGAGCAGTACTTC CASSETSGLLSYEQYF TRBJ2-7 . TRBD2 TRBV6-4
TGTGCCAGCAGTTTCCAGGTGGACACCGGGGAGCTGTTTTTT CASSFQVDTGELFF TRBJ2-2 few . TRBV6-1
TGTGCCAGCATCTCGGGCGGGAGCCAGAACACCGGGGAGCTGTTTTTT CASISGGSQNTGELFF TRBJ2-2 many TRBD2 TRBV28
TGTGCCAGCAGCGTAGGGGGCGTGAGCACTGAAGCTTTCTTT CASSVGGVSTEAFF TRBJ1-1 few . TRBV9
TGTGCCAGCAGATCCAGACAGTGGCTTAACGAAAAACTGTTTTTT CASRSRQWLNEKLFF TRBJ1-4 many . TRBV2
TGCAGTGCTCCTGGACTAGCGGTCTACAATGAGCAGTTCTTC CSAPGLAVYNEQFF TRBJ2-1 many TRBD2 TRBV20-1
TGTGCCAGCAGTGCCGGCCTCGGGGGCACTGAAGCTTTCTTT CASSAGLGGTEAFF TRBJ1-1 many . TRBV12-3/TRBV12-4
TGCGCCAGCAGTGATGGAATCACAGATACGCAGTATTTT CASSDGITDTQYF TRBJ2-3 many . TRBV10-1
TGCAGTGCTAGAGATCTCGCAGGGCAAGAGACCCAGTACTTC CSARDLAGQETQYF TRBJ2-5 few . TRBV20-1